This entry is about one T cell receptor (beta chain). MiXCR was run by TCRdb on the 5' RACE reads, yielding one entry per CDR3 protein. Of around 360,000 distinct CDR3 sequences listed, roughly 10% are singletons. This entry belongs to a study of T cells after yellow fever vaccination. The CDR3 contains 15 residues. V dropped 4 bases and J dropped 5; count of bases not matched to a gene: 7. From germline, CDR1 is SGHRS and CDR2 YFSETQ. The chain carries TRBV5-1 and TRBJ2-5; 11 bases are a match to TRBD1. The clonotype comes from a man aged 18-30 years who received the YFV17D yellow fever vaccine. Sequences were derived from PBMCs, sampled on the day of the first yellow fever vaccination. The CDR3 DNA sequence: TGCGCCAGCAGCCGGGACAGGGGGATAGGGGAGACCCAGTACTTC. It translates to CASSRDRGIGETQYF.